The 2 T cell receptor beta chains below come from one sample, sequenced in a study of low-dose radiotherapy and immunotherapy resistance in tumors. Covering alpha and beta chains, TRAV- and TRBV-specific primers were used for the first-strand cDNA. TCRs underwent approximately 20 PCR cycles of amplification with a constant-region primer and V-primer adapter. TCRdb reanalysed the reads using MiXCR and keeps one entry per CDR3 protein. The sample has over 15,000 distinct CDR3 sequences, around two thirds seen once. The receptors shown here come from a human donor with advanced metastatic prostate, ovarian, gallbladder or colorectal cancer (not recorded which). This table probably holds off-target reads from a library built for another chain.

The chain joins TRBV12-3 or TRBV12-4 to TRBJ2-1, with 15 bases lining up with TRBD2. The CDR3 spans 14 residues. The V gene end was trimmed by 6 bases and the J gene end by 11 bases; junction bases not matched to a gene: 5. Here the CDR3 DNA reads TGTGCCAGCAGCCGGACTAGCGGGAGGGCCCAGCAGTTCTTC. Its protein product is CASSRTSGRAQQFF.

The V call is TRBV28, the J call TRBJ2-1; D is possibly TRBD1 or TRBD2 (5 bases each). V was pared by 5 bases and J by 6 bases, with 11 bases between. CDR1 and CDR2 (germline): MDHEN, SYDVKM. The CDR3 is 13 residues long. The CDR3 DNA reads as TGTGCCAGCAGTGACCCTGGGGGCAATGAGCAGTTCTTC. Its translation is CASSDPGGNEQFF.